This is a list of T cell receptor beta chains from one sample in a study of T cells after yellow fever vaccination. In TCRdb, the 5' RACE reads were re-called with MiXCR into one record per CDR3 protein. This table holds 200,000 to 300,000 distinct CDR3 sequences, less than 9% found once. Specimen: CD4+ T cells sorted from PBMCs, collected 15 days after the yellow fever booster vaccination. The receptors were sampled from a man aged 25-40 years who received the YFV17D yellow fever vaccine. CDR3s include the opening cysteine and the closing phenylalanine or tryptophan. A D gene is named only where the DNA matches it firmly. The size field is filled for only some rows; it gives once, few, many or a size class.

d_call,clone_size,j_call,v_call,cdr3_nt,cdr3_aa
NA,few,TRBJ2-1,TRBV20-1,TGCAGTGCTAACCGTCTAGAGACAGCCTACAATGAGCAGTTCTTC,CSANRLETAYNEQFF
TRBD2,NA,TRBJ2-3,TRBV5-1,TGCGCCAGCAGTAATGTAGCGGGAGGCTTCACAGATACGCAGTATTTT,CASSNVAGGFTDTQYF
NA,many,TRBJ2-2,TRBV28,TGTGCCAGCAGTTTAGCTAGGGGGGAGCTGTTTTTT,CASSLARGELFF
TRBD2,NA,TRBJ2-5,TRBV11-1,TGTGCCAGCAGCCCCAGCTTCGGGACTATCCGCTCATCGGAGACCCAGTACTTC,CASSPSFGTIRSSETQYF
TRBD2,many,TRBJ2-1,TRBV4-2,TGTGCCAGCAGCCAAGATCGACTAGCGGGGTATGAGCAGTTCTTC,CASSQDRLAGYEQFF
NA,few,TRBJ1-5,TRBV7-8,TGTGCCAGCAGCTTACAAAGTCATAGCAATCAGCCCCAGCATTTT,CASSLQSHSNQPQHF
NA,few,TRBJ2-3,TRBV5-1,TGCGCCAGCAGCTTGCGGTTGGACCCAGATACGCAGTATTTT,CASSLRLDPDTQYF
NA,few,TRBJ1-6,TRBV5-1,TGCGCCAGCAGCAGAAACAGGGAGAGCTCCTATAATTCACCCCTCCACTTT,CASSRNRESSYNSPLHF
NA,many,TRBJ2-1,TRBV10-3,TGTGCCATCAGGGGTCGGGCCGAGCAGTTCTTC,CAIRGRAEQFF
NA,many,TRBJ2-5,TRBV7-8,TGTGCCAGCAGCTTAGAGGGCCTGAAGACCCAGTACTTC,CASSLEGLKTQYF
NA,many,TRBJ2-3,TRBV6-1,TGTGCCAGCAGTGGGGCTAGCTGGGATACGCAGTATTTT,CASSGASWDTQYF
NA,NA,TRBJ2-3,TRBV28,TGTGCCAGCAGCCCACCACAAGGGCGGGATACGCAGTATTTT,CASSPPQGRDTQYF
TRBD1,few,TRBJ2-2,TRBV6-1,TGTGCCAGCAGCCCCGGATTCGGACAGGCACCGAACACCGGGGAGCTGTTTTTT,CASSPGFGQAPNTGELFF
NA,many,TRBJ1-6,TRBV6-1,TGTGCCAGCAGTCAAACCCGTACAGGGTATAATTCACCCCTCCACTTT,CASSQTRTGYNSPLHF
NA,many,TRBJ2-3,TRBV28,TGTGCCAGCAGTTTAGGTCTAGGCGGTGGAGGGACAGATACGCAGTATTTT,CASSLGLGGGGTDTQYF
TRBD2,many,TRBJ2-7,TRBV28,TGTGCCAGCAGACAACTAGCGGGAATCTACGAGCAGTACTTC,CASRQLAGIYEQYF
NA,few,TRBJ2-7,TRBV28,TGTGCCAGCCAGAGGGGTTCCTACGAGCAGTACTTC,CASQRGSYEQYF
NA,NA,TRBJ2-7,TRBV18,TGTGCCAGCTCACGGGAGGCAGGGCTACCCTACAAGCAGTACTTC,CASSREAGLPYKQYF
NA,few,TRBJ2-7,TRBV5-1,TGCGCCAGCAGCTTACAGGGCAGTTGGTCCTACGAGCAGTACTTC,CASSLQGSWSYEQYF
NA,many,TRBJ2-5,TRBV5-4,TGTGCCAGCAGCTCCAACAGGAGAGACCAGTACTTC,CASSSNRRDQYF
NA,NA,TRBJ2-3,TRBV7-2,TGTGCCAGCAGCAAATCACGGGACCAAAGCACAGATACGCAGTATTTT,CASSKSRDQSTDTQYF
NA,few,TRBJ2-7,TRBV27,TGTGCCAGCAGTTTACCTGGGATCGACGAGCAGTACTTC,CASSLPGIDEQYF
TRBD1,few,TRBJ2-1,TRBV20-1,TGCAGTGCTGGGCGGGACAGGGCCTACAATGAGCAGTTCTTC,CSAGRDRAYNEQFF
TRBD1,many,TRBJ2-1,TRBV28,TGTGCCAGCGTAAGCAGGGGACAGGGCGACAATGAGCAGTTCTTC,CASVSRGQGDNEQFF
TRBD1,few,TRBJ2-2,TRBV5-6,TGTGCCAGCTTCTCCCGGGGACAGGGGAGGATCGGGGAGCTGTTTTTT,CASFSRGQGRIGELFF
NA,NA,TRBJ1-2,TRBV7-9,TGTGCCAGCAGACCAAGACAGGCCATGGGGGCATATGGCTACACCTTC,CASRPRQAMGAYGYTF
TRBD2,NA,TRBJ2-7,TRBV18,TGTGCCAGCTCACCACTGGTTAGCGGGAGCTTCTACGAGCAGTACTTC,CASSPLVSGSFYEQYF
NA,few,TRBJ1-2,TRBV7-2,TGTGCCAGCAGCACCCGACAGAACTATGGCTACACCTTC,CASSTRQNYGYTF